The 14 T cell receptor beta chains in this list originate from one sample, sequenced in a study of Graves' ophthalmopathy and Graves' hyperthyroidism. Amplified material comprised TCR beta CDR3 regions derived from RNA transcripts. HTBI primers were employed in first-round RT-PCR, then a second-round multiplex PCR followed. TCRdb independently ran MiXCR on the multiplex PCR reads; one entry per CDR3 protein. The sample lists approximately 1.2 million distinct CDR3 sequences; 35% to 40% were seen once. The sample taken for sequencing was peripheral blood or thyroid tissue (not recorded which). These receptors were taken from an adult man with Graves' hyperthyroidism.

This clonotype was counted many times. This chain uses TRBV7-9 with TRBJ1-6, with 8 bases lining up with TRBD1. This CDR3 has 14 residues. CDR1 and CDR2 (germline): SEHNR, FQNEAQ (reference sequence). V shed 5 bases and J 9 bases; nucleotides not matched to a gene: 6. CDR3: CASSTTGGISPLHF. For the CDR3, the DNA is TGTGCCAGCAGCACCACAGGGGGAATTTCACCCCTCCACTTT.

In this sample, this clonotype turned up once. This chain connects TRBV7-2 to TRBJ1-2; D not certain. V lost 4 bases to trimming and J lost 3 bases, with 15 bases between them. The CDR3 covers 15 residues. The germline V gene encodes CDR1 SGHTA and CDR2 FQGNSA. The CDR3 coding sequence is TGTGCCAGCAGCTACCCGGACGCACAAGACTATGGCTACACCTTC. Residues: CASSYPDAQDYGYTF.

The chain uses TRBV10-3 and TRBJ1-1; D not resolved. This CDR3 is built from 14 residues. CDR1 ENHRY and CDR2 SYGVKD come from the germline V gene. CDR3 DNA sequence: TGTGTCAGCATCAGAAGGCTGGGTTTGACTGAAGCTTTCTTT. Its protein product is CVSIRRLGLTEAFF.

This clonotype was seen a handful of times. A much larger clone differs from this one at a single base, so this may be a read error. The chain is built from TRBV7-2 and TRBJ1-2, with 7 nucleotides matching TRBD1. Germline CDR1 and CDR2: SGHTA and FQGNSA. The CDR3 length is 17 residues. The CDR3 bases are TGTGCCGGCAGCTTGTACGGGGGACAGCCAGCTAACTATGGCTACACCTTC. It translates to CAGSLYGGQPANYGYTF. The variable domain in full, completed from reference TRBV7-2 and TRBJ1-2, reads GAGVSQSPSNKVTEKGKDVELRCDPISGHTALYWYRQSLGQGLEFLIYFQGNSAPDKSGLPSDRFSAERTGGSVSTLTIQRTQQEDSAVYLCAGSLYGGQPANYGYTFGSGTRLTVV.

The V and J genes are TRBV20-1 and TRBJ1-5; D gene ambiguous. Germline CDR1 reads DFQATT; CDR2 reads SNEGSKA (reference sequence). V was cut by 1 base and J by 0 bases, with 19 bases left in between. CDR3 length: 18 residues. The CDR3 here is CSARGSANTGDSNQPQHF. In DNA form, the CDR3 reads TGCAGTGCTAGAGGTTCTGCGAACACCGGGGATAGCAATCAGCCCCAGCATTTT.

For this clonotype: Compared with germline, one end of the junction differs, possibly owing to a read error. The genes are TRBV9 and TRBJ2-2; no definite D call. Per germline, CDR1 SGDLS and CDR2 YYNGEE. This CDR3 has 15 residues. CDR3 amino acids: CVSSVQSGSTGELFF. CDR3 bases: TGTGTCAGCAGCGTACAATCCGGATCCACCGGGGAGCTGTTTTTT.

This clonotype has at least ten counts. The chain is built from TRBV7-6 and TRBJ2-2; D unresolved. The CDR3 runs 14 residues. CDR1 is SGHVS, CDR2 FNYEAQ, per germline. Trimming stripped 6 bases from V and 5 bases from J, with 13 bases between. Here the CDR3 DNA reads TGTGCCAGCAGACCTCCCGGGTTGACCGGGGAGCTGTTTTTT. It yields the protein CASRPPGLTGELFF. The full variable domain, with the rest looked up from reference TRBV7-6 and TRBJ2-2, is GAGVSQSPRYKVTKRGQDVALRCDPISGHVSLYWYRQALGQGPEFLTYFNYEAQQDKSGLPNDRFSAERPEGSISTLTIQRTEQRDSAMYRCASRPPGLTGELFFGEGSRLTVL.

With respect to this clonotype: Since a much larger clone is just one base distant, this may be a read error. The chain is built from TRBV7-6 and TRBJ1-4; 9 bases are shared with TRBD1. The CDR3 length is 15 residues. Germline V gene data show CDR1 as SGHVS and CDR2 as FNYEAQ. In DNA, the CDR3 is TGTGCCAGCAGCCCAGCGGACAGGGGTCGTGAAAAACTGCTTTTT. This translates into CASSPADRGREKLLF.

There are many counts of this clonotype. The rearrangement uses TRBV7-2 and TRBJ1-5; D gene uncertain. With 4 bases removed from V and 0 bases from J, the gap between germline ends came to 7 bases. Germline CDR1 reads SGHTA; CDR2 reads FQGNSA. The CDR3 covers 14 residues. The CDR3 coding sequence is TGTGCCAGCAGCTCGGAATATAGCAATCAGCCCCAGCATTTT. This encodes CASSSEYSNQPQHF.

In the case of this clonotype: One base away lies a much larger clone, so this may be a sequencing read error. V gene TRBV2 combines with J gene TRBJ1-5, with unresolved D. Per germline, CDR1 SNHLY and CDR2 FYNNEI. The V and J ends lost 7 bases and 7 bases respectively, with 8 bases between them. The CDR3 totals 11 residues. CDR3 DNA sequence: TGTGCCAGCACGTTGCGGCAGCCCCAGCATTTT. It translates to CASTLRQPQHF.

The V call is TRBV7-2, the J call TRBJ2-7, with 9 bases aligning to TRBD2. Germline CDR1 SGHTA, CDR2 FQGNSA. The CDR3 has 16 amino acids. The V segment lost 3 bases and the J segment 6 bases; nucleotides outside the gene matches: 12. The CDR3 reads CASSLRWGLAGPEQYF. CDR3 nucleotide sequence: TGTGCCAGCAGCTTGAGGTGGGGGCTAGCGGGGCCCGAGCAGTACTTC.

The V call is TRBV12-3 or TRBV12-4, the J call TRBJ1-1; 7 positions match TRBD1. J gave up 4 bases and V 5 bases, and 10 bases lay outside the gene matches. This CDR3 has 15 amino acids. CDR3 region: CASSGRSRGATEAFF. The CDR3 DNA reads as TGTGCCAGCAGTGGCAGATCCAGGGGGGCCACTGAAGCTTTCTTT.

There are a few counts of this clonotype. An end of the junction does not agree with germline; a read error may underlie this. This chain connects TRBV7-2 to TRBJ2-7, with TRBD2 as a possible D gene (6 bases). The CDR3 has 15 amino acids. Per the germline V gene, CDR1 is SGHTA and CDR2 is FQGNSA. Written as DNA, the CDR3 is TGCGCCAGCAGCCAAGAGAGTCTAGCGATCCACGAGCAGTACTTC. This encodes CASSQESLAIHEQYF.

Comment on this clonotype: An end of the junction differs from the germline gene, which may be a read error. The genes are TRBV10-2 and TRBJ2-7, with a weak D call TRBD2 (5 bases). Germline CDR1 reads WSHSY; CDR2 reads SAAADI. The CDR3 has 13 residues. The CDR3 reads CASSGAEYYEQYF. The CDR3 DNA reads TGTGCCAGCTCCGGAGCGGAGTACTACGAGCAGTACTTC.